Listed below are T cell receptor beta chains from one sample, sequenced in a study of control samples from healthy donors and cancer patients. Some clones are missing from TCRdb's copy, which holds only in-frame ones; the method was immunoSEQ multiplex PCR. The repertoire holds some 120,000 clones, with approximately 89% as singletons. Sequenced sample: blood. The receptors come from a man aged 18 to 29 in good health. The CDR3 runs from the conserved cysteine through the conserved F or W. D genes are given only for firm matches. Not every row has a clone size; where given, it reads once, few, many or a size class.

J	V	D	size	CDR3	DNA
TRBJ1-6	TRBV7-6	NA	NA	CASSLAQEGDINSPLHF	TGTGCCAGCAGCTTAGCGCAAGAGGGGGACATTAATTCACCCCTCCACTTT
TRBJ2-3	TRBV6-4	NA	NA	CASSEGPGGGRTDTQYF	TGTGCCAGCAGTGAAGGACCCGGCGGGGGCCGCACAGATACGCAGTATTTT
TRBJ2-7	TRBV6-5	TRBD2	NA	CASRLAVSSYEQYF	TGTGCCAGCAGACTAGCGGTTAGCTCCTACGAGCAGTACTTC
TRBJ1-6	TRBV4-1	NA	NA	CASSLLETNSPLHF	TGCGCCAGCAGCCTATTAGAGACGAATTCACCCCTCCACTTT
TRBJ1-2	TRBV18	NA	NA	CASSQGEGTGYTF	TGTGCCAGCTCACAGGGAGAAGGGACTGGCTACACCTTC
TRBJ2-5	TRBV4-1	NA	once	CASSQGQYQETQYF	TGCGCCAGCAGCCAAGGACAGTACCAAGAGACCCAGTACTTC
TRBJ1-5	TRBV6-4	NA	NA	CASSSRGRNQPQHF	TGTGCCAGCAGTAGCAGGGGTAGAAATCAGCCCCAGCATTTT
TRBJ1-1	TRBV9	NA	NA	CASSVGGGGWKNTEAFF	TGTGCCAGCAGCGTAGGCGGGGGGGGCTGGAAGAACACTGAAGCTTTCTTT
TRBJ2-4	TRBV19	NA	NA	CASMRSRGVNIQYF	TGTGCCAGTATGAGGTCTCGCGGGGTTAACATTCAGTACTTC
TRBJ2-7	TRBV6-2/TRBV6-3	TRBD2	once	CASRYRGGSDEQYF	TGTGCCAGCAGGTACCGGGGGGGTTCTGACGAGCAGTACTTC
TRBJ2-7	TRBV10-3	TRBD1	NA	CAISEPIGTGINYEQYF	TGTGCCATCAGTGAGCCGATCGGGACAGGGATAAACTACGAGCAGTACTTC
TRBJ1-1	TRBV5-5	NA	NA	CASSPGTVNTEAFF	TGTGCCAGCAGCCCCGGGACGGTGAACACTGAAGCTTTCTTT
TRBJ2-7	TRBV29-1	TRBD1	NA	CSVITDRGYEQYF	TGCAGCGTTATCACGGACAGGGGGTACGAGCAGTACTTC
TRBJ2-7	TRBV2	NA	NA	CASSVGGFTGEQYF	TGTGCCAGCAGTGTGGGGGGCTTCACTGGCGAGCAGTACTTC
TRBJ1-2	TRBV5-1	NA	NA	CASSLAARALHGYTF	TGCGCCAGCAGCTTGGCCGCCAGGGCTCTTCATGGCTACACCTTC
TRBJ1-1	TRBV27	NA	medium-sized	CASSRPGTGIRNTEAFF	TGTGCCAGCAGTCGGCCCGGAACGGGGATACGGAACACTGAAGCTTTCTTT
TRBJ2-7	TRBV4-1	NA	once	CASSQGTAETYEQYF	TGCGCCAGCAGCCAAGGGACCGCTGAGACCTACGAGCAGTACTTC
TRBJ2-1	TRBV9	TRBD2	NA	CASSKGLATYNEQFF	TGTGCCAGCAGCAAGGGACTAGCGACCTACAATGAGCAGTTCTTC
TRBJ1-6	TRBV27	NA	NA	CASSLAGSPLHF	TGTGCCAGCAGTTTAGCCGGTTCACCCCTCCACTTT
TRBJ1-1	TRBV2	TRBD1	NA	CASSTGVNTEAFF	TGTGCCAGCAGCACAGGGGTCAACACTGAAGCTTTCTTT
TRBJ1-5	TRBV10-1	NA	NA	CANTAPGNQPQHF	TGCGCCAATACAGCACCGGGCAATCAGCCCCAGCATTTT
TRBJ2-1	TRBV6-5	TRBD2	NA	CASSYSSGLEQFF	TGTGCCAGCAGTTACTCTAGCGGGCTAGAGCAGTTCTTC
TRBJ1-1	TRBV27	NA	NA	CASSSMAGPPEAFF	TGTGCCAGCAGCTCCATGGCAGGGCCCCCTGAAGCTTTCTTT
TRBJ2-7	TRBV3-1/TRBV3-2	NA	NA	CASSQDWDYEQYF	TGTGCCAGCAGCCAAGATTGGGACTACGAGCAGTACTTC
TRBJ1-5	TRBV5-8	NA	NA	CASSLFHRSAQHF	TGTGCCAGCAGCTTGTTCCACCGGTCAGCCCAGCATTTT
TRBJ2-1	TRBV29-1	NA	NA	CSGERGADEQFF	TGCAGCGGGGAACGGGGGGCTGATGAGCAGTTCTTC
TRBJ1-3	TRBV9	NA	NA	CASSDRQVPLSGNTIYF	TGTGCCAGCAGCGATCGACAGGTCCCCCTCTCTGGAAACACCATATATTTT
TRBJ2-3	TRBV4-1	NA	medium-sized	CASSPPSTDTQYF	TGCGCCAGCAGCCCCCCTAGCACAGATACGCAGTATTTT
TRBJ2-2	TRBV19	NA	NA	CASSMTGRTGELFF	TGTGCCAGTAGTATGACAGGGAGGACCGGGGAGCTGTTTTTT
TRBJ2-7	TRBV11-2	TRBD2	NA	CASSWQRGSYEQYF	TGTGCCAGCAGCTGGCAGCGGGGCTCCTACGAGCAGTACTTC
TRBJ1-1	TRBV4-1	NA	NA	CASSQVTGSYTEAFF	TGCGCCAGCAGCCAAGTAACAGGGTCATACACTGAAGCTTTCTTT
TRBJ2-7	TRBV7-2	NA	NA	CASSPNRASYEQYF	TGTGCCAGCAGCCCGAACAGGGCGTCCTACGAGCAGTACTTC
TRBJ1-4	TRBV5-5	NA	NA	CASSDGHNEKLFF	TGTGCCAGCAGTGACGGTCATAATGAAAAACTGTTTTTT
TRBJ1-2	TRBV29-1	NA	once	CSVVPDSVLYGYTF	TGCAGCGTTGTTCCCGACAGCGTACTTTATGGCTACACCTTC
TRBJ1-5	TRBV30	NA	NA	CAWSVLGGGGNQPQHF	TGTGCCTGGAGTGTACTAGGTGGAGGGGGCAATCAGCCCCAGCATTTT
TRBJ1-6	TRBV9	TRBD1	NA	CASSVDEGAPGSPLHF	TGTGCCAGCAGCGTAGACGAGGGGGCGCCTGGATCACCCCTCCACTTT
TRBJ1-2	TRBV6-5	NA	NA	CASTHGVPGYGYTF	TGTGCCAGCACCCACGGGGTACCGGGCTATGGCTACACCTTC
TRBJ1-5	TRBV5-5	NA	NA	CASSEAPGMGQPQHF	TGTGCCAGCAGCGAGGCGCCTGGGATGGGTCAGCCCCAGCATTTT
TRBJ2-4	TRBV30	NA	NA	CAWSVSRGREYF	TGTGCCTGGAGTGTTTCGCGCGGCCGGGAGTACTTC
TRBJ2-7	TRBV5-1	TRBD1	NA	CASSPKAGQGISYEQYF	TGCGCCAGCAGCCCGAAGGCCGGACAGGGGATCTCCTACGAGCAGTACTTC
TRBJ1-2	TRBV5-6	TRBD1	few	CASSWGTGGPRYGYTF	TGTGCCAGCAGCTGGGGGACAGGGGGCCCTAGGTATGGCTACACCTTC
TRBJ1-2	TRBV6-5	NA	NA	CASSSRPDFYGYTF	TGTGCCAGCAGTTCTCGACCGGACTTCTATGGCTACACCTTC
TRBJ1-1	TRBV1	NA	NA	CTSSQEDRGDTEAFF	TGCACCAGCAGCCAGGAGGACAGGGGCGACACTGAAGCTTTCTTT
TRBJ1-6	TRBV5-1	NA	once	CASSPGGAYNSPLHF	TGCGCCAGCAGCCCCGGCGGGGCCTATAATTCACCCCTCCACTTT